This T cell receptor beta chain was retrieved from a study of T cells in Graves' hyperthyroidism and ophthalmopathy. Overall study findings and caveats: Ophthalmopathy was identified by the model a median 6.5 months ahead of onset.

V gave up 6 bases and J gave up 0 bases, with 15 bases separating them. The CDR3 length is 16 residues. CDR1 and CDR2 from the germline V gene are SGHTA and FQGNSA. Amplified TCR beta CDR3 regions derived from RNA transcripts. RT-PCR in the first round (using the HTBI primer set) targeted the TCR CDR3. Via MiXCR, TCRdb re-called the multiplex PCR reads, giving one row per CDR3 protein. The sample yields about 570,000 distinct CDR3 sequences, 35% to 55% seen once. On this clonotype itself: No antigen is known for it.

This TCR derives from an adult woman with Graves' disease, either hyperthyroidism or ophthalmopathy (not recorded which). This chain uses TRBV7-2 with TRBJ1-5; D might be TRBD1 (5 bases). Sequencing input: peripheral blood or thyroid tissue (not recorded which). This CDR3 reads CASSTRTGDSNQPQHF. DNA for the CDR3: TGTGCCAGCAGTACTCGGACGGGGGATAGCAATCAGCCCCAGCATTTT.